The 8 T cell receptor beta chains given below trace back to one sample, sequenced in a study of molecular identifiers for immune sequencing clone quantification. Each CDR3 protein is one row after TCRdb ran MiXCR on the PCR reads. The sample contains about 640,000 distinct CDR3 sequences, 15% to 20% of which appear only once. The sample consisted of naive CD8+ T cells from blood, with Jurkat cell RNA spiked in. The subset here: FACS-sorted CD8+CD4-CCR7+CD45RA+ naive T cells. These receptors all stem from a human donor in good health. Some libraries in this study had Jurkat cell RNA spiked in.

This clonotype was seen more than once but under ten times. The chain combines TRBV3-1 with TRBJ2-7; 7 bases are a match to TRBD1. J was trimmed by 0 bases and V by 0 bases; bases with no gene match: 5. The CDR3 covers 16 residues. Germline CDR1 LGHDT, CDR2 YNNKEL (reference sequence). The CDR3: CASSQDVGQLSYEQYF. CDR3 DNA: TGTGCCAGCAGCCAAGATGTGGGACAGCTCTCCTACGAGCAGTACTTC.

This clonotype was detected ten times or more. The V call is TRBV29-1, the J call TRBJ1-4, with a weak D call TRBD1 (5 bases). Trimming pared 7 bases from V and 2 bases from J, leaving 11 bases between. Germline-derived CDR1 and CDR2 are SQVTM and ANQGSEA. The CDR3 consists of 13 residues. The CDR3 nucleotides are TGCAGCGCCGCCGCAGGGACTAATGAAAAACTGTTTTTT. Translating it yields CSAAAGTNEKLFF.

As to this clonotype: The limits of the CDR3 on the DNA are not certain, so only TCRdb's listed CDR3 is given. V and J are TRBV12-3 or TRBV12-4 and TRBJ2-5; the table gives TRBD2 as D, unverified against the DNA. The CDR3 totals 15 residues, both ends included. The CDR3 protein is CASSFYVGPEETQYF.

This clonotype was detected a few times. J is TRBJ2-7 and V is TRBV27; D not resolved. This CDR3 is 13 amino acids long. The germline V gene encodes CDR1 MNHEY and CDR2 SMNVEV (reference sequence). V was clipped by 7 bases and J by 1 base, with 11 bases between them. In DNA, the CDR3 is TGTGCCAGCACCATTAACCCGTCCTACGAGCAGTACTTC. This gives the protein CASTINPSYEQYF.

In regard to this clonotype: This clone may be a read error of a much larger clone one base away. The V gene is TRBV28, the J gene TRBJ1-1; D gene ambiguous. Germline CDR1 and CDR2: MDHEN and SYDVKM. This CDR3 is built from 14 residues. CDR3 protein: CASSLVTGNTEASF. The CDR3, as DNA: TGTGCCAGCAGTTTGGTGACCGGGAACACTGAAGCTTCCTTT.

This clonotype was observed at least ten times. CDR3: CASSPGDRGGQPQHF. CDR3 bases: TGTGCCAGCAGTCCAGGGGACAGGGGGGGACAGCCCCAGCATTTT. The V and J genes are TRBV28 and TRBJ1-5; 11 nucleotides match TRBD1. CDR1 MDHEN and CDR2 SYDVKM come from the germline V gene. The CDR3 consists of 15 residues. V shed 5 bases and J 7 bases; nucleotides not matched to a gene: 7.

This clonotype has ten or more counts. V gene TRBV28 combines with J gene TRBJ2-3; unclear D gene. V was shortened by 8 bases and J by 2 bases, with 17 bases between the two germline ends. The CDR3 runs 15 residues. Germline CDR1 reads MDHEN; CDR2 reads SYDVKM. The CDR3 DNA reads TGTGCCAGCGCACGGGCCCCTCTAGACACAGATACGCAGTATTTT. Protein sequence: CASARAPLDTDTQYF.

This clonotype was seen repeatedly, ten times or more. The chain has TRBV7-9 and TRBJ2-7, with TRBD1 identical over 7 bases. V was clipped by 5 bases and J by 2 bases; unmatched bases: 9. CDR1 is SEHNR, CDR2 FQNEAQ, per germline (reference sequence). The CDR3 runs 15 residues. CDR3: CASSPWTGGTYEQYF. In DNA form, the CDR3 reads TGTGCCAGCAGCCCTTGGACAGGAGGAACCTACGAGCAGTACTTC.